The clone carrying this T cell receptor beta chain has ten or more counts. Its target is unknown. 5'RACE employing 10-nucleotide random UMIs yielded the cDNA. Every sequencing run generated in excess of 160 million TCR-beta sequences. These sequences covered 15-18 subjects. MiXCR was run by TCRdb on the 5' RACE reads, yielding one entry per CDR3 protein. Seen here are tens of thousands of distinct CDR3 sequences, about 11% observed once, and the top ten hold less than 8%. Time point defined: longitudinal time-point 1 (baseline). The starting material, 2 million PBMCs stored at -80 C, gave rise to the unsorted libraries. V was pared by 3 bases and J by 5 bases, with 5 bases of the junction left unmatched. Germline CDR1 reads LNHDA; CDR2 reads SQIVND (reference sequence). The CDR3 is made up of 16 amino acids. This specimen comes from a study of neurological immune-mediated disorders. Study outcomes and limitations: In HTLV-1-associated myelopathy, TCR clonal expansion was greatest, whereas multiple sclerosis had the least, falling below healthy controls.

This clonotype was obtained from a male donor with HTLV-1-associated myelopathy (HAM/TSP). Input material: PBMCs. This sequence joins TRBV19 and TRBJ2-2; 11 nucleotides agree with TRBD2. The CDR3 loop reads CASSILSGGATGELFF. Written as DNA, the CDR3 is TGTGCCAGTAGTATTCTTAGCGGGGGGGCAACCGGGGAGCTGTTTTTT.